This T cell receptor beta chain stems from a study of blood T cell repertoires in COVID-19 (dated by TCRdb to the early 2020s). Looking at the study overall: Samples covering the acute and convalescent phases of COVID-19 were provided by collaborators in the United States, Italy and Spain. The samples were drawn from the first 160 participants of the ongoing ImmuneRACE study and from roughly 1,300 subjects provided by 6 global collaborators. The material from the prospective study consisted of cDNA or gDNA derived from T cells, B-cell-depleted T cells, or PBMCs. The repertoires were released in a freely available public database intended as a resource for research on the immune response to SARS-CoV-2. Where available, HLA class I and class II types were obtained from metadata supplied by the sample provider rather than from assay-based typing. A de-identified subject ID, COVID-19 status, age in years and sex were almost always included in the sample metadata. The dataset comprised deeply sampled blood TCRbeta repertoires from subjects exposed to, actively infected with, or recovered from COVID-19. What the research found in general, with its limitations: The amount of clinical and demographic metadata varied by source and participant and was provided uncurated.

From the cysteine through the phenylalanine, the CDR3 covers 14 amino acids. Kept here is only the CDR3 DNA, which spans 42 bases and is read in frame from base 1. The trim is 1 base for V and 7 bases for J, with a gap of 13 bases between the germline ends. From a lookup of the germline V gene, CDR1 and CDR2 are MNHEY and SVGAGI. In its sample, this clone was seen once. The antigen it recognizes is unknown. No per-base quality is available; no much larger clone lies one base away. TCRbeta CDR3 regions were amplified from genomic DNA by means of the immunoSEQ Assay, a bias-controlled multiplex PCR. The study's processing was this. The number of nucleated cells in each sample was estimated from the amplification of reference gene primers within the assay. To quantify the absolute abundance of each unique TCRbeta CDR3 rearrangement, sequence reads were collapsed and filtered. For each sample, productive Simpson clonality was calculated as the square root of Simpson's diversity index over productive rearrangements. Entries here come from immuneACCESS through TCRdb and include only in-frame sequences with V and J called. Some clones fail to appear in such tables; in the studies checked, an unresolved V gene covers under half of the shortfall, and the cause of the remainder is unknown. V, J and clone size derive from that table, while D and trimming were established from the DNA sequence. Here the sample has over 250,000 clones; about 89% occur a single time. About 9.3% of the sample comes from the top ten.

Enrolling through a virtual design, the prospective study's participants ranged in age from roughly 18 to 95 years and lived across about two dozen United States geographic areas. In the prospective study, participants were assigned to cohorts based on the clinical history participants reported in a screening survey and a study questionnaire. For ImmuneRACE Cohort 3, a participant was defined as recovered based on two consecutive negative NP/OP PCR tests, clearance by a healthcare professional, or resolution of symptoms. Mobile phlebotomists in the prospective study collected whole blood, serum and a nasopharyngeal or oropharyngeal swab from every participant. Over a roughly two-month period, participants in the prospective study had the option of providing additional blood draws and questionnaires. Before DNA extraction, blood samples from the prospective study were shipped at room temperature or frozen.

The chain is made from TRBV6-5 and TRBJ1-1; the D gene is perhaps TRBD1, on 6 matching bases. This sequence originates from a man aged 40-49 years who had recovered from COVID-19. Sample: PBMCs or T cells enriched from blood (not recorded which). DNA sequence: TGTGCCAGCAGTTACTTGGTTAAACAGGGTGAAGCTTTCTTT. It encodes CASSYLVKQGEAFF.